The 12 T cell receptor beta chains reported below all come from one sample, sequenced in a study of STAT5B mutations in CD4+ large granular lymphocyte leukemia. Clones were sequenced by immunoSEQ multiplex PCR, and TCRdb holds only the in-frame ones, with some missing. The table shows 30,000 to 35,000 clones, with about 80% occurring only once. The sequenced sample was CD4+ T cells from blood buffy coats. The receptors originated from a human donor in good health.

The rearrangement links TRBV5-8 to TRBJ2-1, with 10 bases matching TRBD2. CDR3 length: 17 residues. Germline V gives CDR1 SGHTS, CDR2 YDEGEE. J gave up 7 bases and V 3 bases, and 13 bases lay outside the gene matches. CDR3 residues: CASSSVLAGAKRNEQFF. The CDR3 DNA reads TGTGCCAGCAGCTCGGTTCTAGCGGGGGCGAAGAGGAATGAGCAGTTCTTC.

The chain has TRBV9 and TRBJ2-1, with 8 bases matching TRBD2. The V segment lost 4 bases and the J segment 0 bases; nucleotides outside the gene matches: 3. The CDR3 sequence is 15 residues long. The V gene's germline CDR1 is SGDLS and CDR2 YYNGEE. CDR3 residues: CASSPGTSSYNEQFF. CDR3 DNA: TGTGCCAGCAGCCCCGGGACTAGCTCCTACAATGAGCAGTTCTTC.

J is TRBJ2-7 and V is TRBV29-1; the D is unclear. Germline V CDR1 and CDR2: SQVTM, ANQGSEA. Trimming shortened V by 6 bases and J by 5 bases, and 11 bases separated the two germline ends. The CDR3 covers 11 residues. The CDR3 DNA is TGCAGCGTCGCCGGACGAAACGAGCAGTACTTC. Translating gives CSVAGRNEQYF.

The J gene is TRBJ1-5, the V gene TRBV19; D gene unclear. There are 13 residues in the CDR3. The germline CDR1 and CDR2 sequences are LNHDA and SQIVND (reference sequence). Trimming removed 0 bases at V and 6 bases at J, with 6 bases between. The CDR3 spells CASSIDWAQPQHF. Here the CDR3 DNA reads TGTGCCAGTAGTATAGATTGGGCTCAGCCCCAGCATTTT.

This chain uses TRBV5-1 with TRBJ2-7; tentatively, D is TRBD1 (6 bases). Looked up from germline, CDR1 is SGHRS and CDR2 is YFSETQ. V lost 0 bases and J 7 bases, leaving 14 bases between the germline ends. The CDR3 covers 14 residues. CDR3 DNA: TGCGCCAGCAGCTTGGCACTGGGAACAGGGGAGCAGTACTTC. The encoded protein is CASSLALGTGEQYF.

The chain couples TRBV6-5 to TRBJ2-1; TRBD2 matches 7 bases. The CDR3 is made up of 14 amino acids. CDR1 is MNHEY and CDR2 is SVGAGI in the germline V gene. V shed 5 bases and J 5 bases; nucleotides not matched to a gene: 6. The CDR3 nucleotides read TGTGCCAGCAGTCCACGACTAGCAGACAATGAGCAGTTCTTC. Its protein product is CASSPRLADNEQFF.

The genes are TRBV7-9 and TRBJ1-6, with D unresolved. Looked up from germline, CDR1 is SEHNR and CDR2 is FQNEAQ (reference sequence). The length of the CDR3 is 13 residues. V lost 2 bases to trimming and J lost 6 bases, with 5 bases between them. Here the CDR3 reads CASSLNGNSPLHF. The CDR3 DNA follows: TGTGCCAGCAGCTTAAACGGTAATTCACCCCTCCACTTT.

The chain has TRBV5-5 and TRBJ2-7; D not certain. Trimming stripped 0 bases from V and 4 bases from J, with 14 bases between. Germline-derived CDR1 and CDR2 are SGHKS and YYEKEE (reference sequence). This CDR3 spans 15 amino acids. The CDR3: CASSLAPPALYEQYF. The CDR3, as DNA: TGTGCCAGCAGCTTGGCCCCACCCGCCTTATACGAGCAGTACTTC.

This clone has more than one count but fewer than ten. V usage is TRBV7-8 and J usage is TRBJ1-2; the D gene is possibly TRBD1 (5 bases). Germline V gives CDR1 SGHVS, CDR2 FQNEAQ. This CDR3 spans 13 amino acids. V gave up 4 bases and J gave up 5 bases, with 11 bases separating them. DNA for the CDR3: TGTGCCAGCAGCTCCTCCAGGGTTTATGGCTACACCTTC. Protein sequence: CASSSSRVYGYTF.

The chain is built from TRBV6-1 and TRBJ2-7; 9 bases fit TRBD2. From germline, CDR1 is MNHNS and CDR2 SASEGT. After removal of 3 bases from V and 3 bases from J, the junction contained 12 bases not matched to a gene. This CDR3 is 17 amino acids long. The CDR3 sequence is CASSDLYASGMGYEQYF. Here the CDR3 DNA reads TGTGCCAGCAGTGACCTGTACGCTAGCGGGATGGGCTACGAGCAGTACTTC.

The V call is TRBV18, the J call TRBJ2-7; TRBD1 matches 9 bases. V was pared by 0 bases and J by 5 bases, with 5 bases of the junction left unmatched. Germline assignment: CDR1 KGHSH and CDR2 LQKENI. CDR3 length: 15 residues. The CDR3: CASSPPGQGIHEQYF. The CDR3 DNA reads TGTGCCAGCTCACCACCGGGACAGGGTATCCACGAGCAGTACTTC.

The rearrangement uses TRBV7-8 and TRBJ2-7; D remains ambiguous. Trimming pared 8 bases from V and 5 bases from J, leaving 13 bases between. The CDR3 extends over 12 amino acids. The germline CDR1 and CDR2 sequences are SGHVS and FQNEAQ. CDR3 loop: CASGRRRDEQYF. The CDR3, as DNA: TGTGCCAGCGGACGGCGGCGAGACGAGCAGTACTTC.